This TCR beta chain stems from a study of siplizumab effects on memory and regulatory T cells (dated by TCRdb to the late 2010s). For the wider study: The effect of the anti-CD2 antibody siplizumab on alloreactive T-cell subsets was examined in allogeneic mixed lymphocyte reactions constructed from human PBMCs.

With respect to this clone: Its antigen is currently not known. There are no base qualities to consult, and no much larger clone falls within one base.

Overall study results and their limits: Siplizumab significantly reduced the cumulative frequency of alloreactive sequences traceable to unstimulated CD4+ memory T cells. Among mappable alloreactive CD4+ clones, an average Treg-derived fraction of almost 70% was observed with siplizumab, compared with approximately 26% in control reactions. About 75-95% of proliferating CD4+ or CD8+ clones could not be given a naive or memory phenotype. The suppressive function of proliferating Tregs from siplizumab cultures was not functionally confirmed. Because sequences below about 10^-5 frequency were poorly captured, only a minor fraction of alloreactive clones could be mapped to unstimulated subsets. Greater diversity appeared to be present in unstimulated naive T cells than in memory T cells, and a substantial contribution to the alloresponse seemed to be made by naive cells.

TCRbeta CDR3 sequencing was performed on sorted unstimulated T cells and on proliferating T cells recovered from mixed lymphocyte reactions. Fresh whole blood from fewer than 11 HLA-typed healthy donors was used as the source from which PBMCs were isolated. Library creation used the immunoSEQ multiplex PCR assay. The deep sequencing platform assayed about 90,000 TCR templates per sample. Genomic DNA extracted from sorted T cells was used for TCRbeta CDR3 sequencing. The published analysis was carried out like this. The R programming language was used for the clonal analysis of the TCRbeta CDR3 data. Alloreactive CD4+ and CD8+ clones were identified by comparing unstimulated samples to CFSE-low samples taken after the reaction. Regulatory or non-regulatory origin of alloreactive CD4+ clones was assigned by matching sequences to the sorted unstimulated Treg and non-Treg repertoires. The immuneACCESS repertoire file appears here via TCRdb, limited to in-frame rearrangements. These files lack a portion of the clones; in checked studies, under half of the deficit traces to unresolved V genes, and the cause of the others is not known. The DNA was the basis for D and trimming; V, J and clone size are from that table. The sample has tens of thousands of clones on record, just over 90% of them singletons. The ten largest clones capture less than 45% of the sample.

Sequencing was performed on CD8+ T cells sorted from blood. The clonotype originates from a human donor in good health.

The encoded CDR3 is CASSPWETLELNTGELFF. The sequenced DNA is TGTGCCAGCAGCCCCTGGGAAACCCTGGAGTTGAACACCGGGGAGCTGTTTTTT. The chain is assembled from TRBV9 and TRBJ2-2; the D gene assignment is ambiguous. The germline V gene gives CDR1 as SGDLS and CDR2 as YYNGEE. The CDR3 goes from the cysteine to the phenylalanine over 18 residues. The DNA shown is the 54-base CDR3, in frame from base 1. V loses 4 bases of germline sequence and J loses 1 base, and the interval between the two ends is 20 bases.